The 2 T cell receptor beta chains below were found in one sample sequenced in a study of T-cell reconstitution after alpha-beta-depleted transplantation in children. Library preparation (for TCRbeta) was performed with unique molecular identifiers. TCRdb reprocessed the PCR reads with MiXCR, giving one entry per CDR3 protein. The sample holds some 260,000 distinct CDR3 sequences, about 24% seen once. This material consisted of PBMCs, mostly from graft donor cells, taken 360 days after TCRalphabeta/CD19-depleted stem cell transplant. These receptors were collected from a female patient aged 2-9 years who had a stem cell transplant for congenital amegakaryocytic thrombocytopenia, so the T cells may come from the graft donor.

This chain links TRBV12-3 or TRBV12-4 with TRBJ2-5; 7 bases align to TRBD1. V dropped 4 bases and J dropped 2; count of bases not matched to a gene: 4. The CDR3 length is 14 residues. CDR3 bases: TGTGCCAGCAGTTATGACAGGGCACAAGAGACCCAGTACTTC. Its protein is CASSYDRAQETQYF.

This sequence joins TRBV11-2 and TRBJ2-1, with a possible D match to TRBD1 (6 bases). The CDR3 length is 15 residues. V shed 3 bases and J shed 5 bases, with 14 bases lying between them. Per germline, CDR1 SGHAT and CDR2 FQNNGV. CDR3 in amino acids: CASSFLRGIHNEQFF. The CDR3 DNA sequence: TGTGCCAGCAGCTTTTTAAGGGGGATCCACAATGAGCAGTTCTTC.